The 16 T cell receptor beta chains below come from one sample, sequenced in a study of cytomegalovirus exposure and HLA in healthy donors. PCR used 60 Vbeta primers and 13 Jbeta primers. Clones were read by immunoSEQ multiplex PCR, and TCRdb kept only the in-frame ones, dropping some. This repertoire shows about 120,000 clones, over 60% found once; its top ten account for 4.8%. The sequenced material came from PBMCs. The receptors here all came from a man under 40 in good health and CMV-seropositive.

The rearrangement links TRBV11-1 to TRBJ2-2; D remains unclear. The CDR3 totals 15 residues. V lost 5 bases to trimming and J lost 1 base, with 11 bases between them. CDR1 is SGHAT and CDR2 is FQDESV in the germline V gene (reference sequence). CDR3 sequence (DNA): TGTGCCAGCAGCCTCTTCGAGTTGAACACCGGGGAGCTGTTTTTT. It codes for CASSLFELNTGELFF.

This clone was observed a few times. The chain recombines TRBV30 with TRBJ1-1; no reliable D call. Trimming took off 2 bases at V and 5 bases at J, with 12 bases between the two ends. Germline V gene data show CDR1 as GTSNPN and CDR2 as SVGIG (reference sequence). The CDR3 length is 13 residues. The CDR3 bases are TGTGCCTGGAGTCCTATAGGGAGTACTGAAGCTTTCTTT. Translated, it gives CAWSPIGSTEAFF. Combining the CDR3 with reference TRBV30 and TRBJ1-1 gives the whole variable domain SQTIHQWPATLVQPVGSPLSLECTVEGTSNPNLYWYRQAAGRGLQLLFYSVGIGQISSEVPQNLSASRPQDRQFILSSKKLLLSDSGFYLCAWSPIGSTEAFFGQGTRLTVV.

CDR3 loop: CASSRGQDRSPLHF. CDR3 DNA: TGTGCCAGCAGTCGAGGACAGGACAGGTCACCCCTCCACTTT. The chain uses TRBV6-6 and TRBJ1-6; 7 nucleotides line up with TRBD1. The trim removed 5 bases at V and 10 bases at J, leaving 8 bases unmatched. Germline CDR1 and CDR2: MNHNY and SVGAGI (reference sequence). The CDR3 is 14 residues long.

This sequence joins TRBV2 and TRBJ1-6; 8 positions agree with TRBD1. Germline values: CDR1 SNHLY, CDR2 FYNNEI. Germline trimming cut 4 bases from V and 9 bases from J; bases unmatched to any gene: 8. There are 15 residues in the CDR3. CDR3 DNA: TGTGCCAGCAGTGCCGGGACAGGTGACGGTTCACCCCTCCACTTT. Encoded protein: CASSAGTGDGSPLHF.

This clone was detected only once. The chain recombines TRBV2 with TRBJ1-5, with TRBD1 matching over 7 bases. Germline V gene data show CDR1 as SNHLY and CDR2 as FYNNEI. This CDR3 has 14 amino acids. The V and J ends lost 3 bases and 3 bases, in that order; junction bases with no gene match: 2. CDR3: CASSETGPNQPQHF. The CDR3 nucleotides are TGTGCCAGCAGTGAGACAGGGCCCAATCAGCCCCAGCATTTT.

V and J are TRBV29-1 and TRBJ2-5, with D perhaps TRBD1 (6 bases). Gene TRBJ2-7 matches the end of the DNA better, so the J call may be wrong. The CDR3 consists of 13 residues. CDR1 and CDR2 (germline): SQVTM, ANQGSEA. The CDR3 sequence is CSVESGESYEQYF. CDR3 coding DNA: TGCAGCGTTGAGTCAGGGGAAAGCTACGAGCAGTACTTC.

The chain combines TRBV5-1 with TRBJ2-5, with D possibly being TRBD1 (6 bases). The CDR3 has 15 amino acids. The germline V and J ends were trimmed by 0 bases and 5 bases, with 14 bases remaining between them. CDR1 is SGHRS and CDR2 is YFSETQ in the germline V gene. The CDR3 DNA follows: TGCGCCAGCAGCTTGGCCTGGGGGCAGGATGAGACCCAGTACTTC. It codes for CASSLAWGQDETQYF.

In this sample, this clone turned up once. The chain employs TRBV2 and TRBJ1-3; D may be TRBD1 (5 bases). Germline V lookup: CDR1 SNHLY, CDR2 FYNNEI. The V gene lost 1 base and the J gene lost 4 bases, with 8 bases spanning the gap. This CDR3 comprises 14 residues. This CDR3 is CASSEGPGGNTIYF. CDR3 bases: TGTGCCAGCAGTGAAGGACCAGGGGGAAACACCATATATTTT.

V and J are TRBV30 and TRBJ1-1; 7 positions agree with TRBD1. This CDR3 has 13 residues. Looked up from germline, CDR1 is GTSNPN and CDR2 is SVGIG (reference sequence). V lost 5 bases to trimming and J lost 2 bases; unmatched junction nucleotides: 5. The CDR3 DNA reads TGTGCCTGGCTAACAGGGGACAACACTGAAGCTTTCTTT. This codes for CAWLTGDNTEAFF.

Here the CDR3 DNA reads TGTGCCAGCAGCGTAGAACCCAGGGGGCGAATAGGCACTGAAGCTTTCTTT. It encodes CASSVEPRGRIGTEAFF. The V gene is TRBV9, the J gene TRBJ1-1; 8 bases map to TRBD1. V shed 0 bases and J 4 bases; nucleotides not matched to a gene: 11. The CDR3 is made up of 17 amino acids. From germline, CDR1 is SGDLS and CDR2 YYNGEE.

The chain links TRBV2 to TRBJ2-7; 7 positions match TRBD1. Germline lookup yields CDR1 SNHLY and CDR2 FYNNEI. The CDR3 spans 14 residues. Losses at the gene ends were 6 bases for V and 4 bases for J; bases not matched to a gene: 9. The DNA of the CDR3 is TGTGCCAGCAGAACAGGGGTACCGTCGTACGAGCAGTACTTC. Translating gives CASRTGVPSYEQYF.

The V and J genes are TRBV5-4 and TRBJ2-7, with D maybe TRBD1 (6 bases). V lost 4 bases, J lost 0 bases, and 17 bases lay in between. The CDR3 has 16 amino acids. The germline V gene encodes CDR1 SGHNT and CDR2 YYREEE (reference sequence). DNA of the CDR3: TGTGCCAGCAGCCGTCAGGGGCGGAGGAGCTCCTACGAGCAGTACTTC. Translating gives CASSRQGRRSSYEQYF.

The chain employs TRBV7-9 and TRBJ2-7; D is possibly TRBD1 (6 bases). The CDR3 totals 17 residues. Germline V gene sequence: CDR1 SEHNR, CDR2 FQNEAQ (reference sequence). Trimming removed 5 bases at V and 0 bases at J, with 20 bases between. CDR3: CASSRQTGLFRSYEQYF. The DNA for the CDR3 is TGTGCCAGCAGCCGACAGACAGGTCTATTCCGCTCCTACGAGCAGTACTTC. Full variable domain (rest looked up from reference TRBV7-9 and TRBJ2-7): DTGVSQNPRHKITKRGQNVTFRCDPISEHNRLYWYRQTLGQGPEFLTYFQNEAQLEKSRLLSDRFSAERPKGSFSTLEIQRTEQGDSAMYLCASSRQTGLFRSYEQYFGPGTRLTVT.

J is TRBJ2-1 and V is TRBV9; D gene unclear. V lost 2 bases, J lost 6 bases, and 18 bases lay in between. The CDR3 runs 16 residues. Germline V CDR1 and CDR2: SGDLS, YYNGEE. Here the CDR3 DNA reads TGTGCCAGCAGCGTCCTAAGCTCCTCGCCCTCCAATGAGCAGTTCTTC. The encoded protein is CASSVLSSSPSNEQFF. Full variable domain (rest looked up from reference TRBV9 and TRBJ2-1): DSGVTQTPKHLITATGQRVTLRCSPRSGDLSVYWYQQSLDQGLQFLIQYYNGEERAKGNILERFSAQQFPDLHSELNLSSLELGDSALYFCASSVLSSSPSNEQFFGPGTRLTVL.

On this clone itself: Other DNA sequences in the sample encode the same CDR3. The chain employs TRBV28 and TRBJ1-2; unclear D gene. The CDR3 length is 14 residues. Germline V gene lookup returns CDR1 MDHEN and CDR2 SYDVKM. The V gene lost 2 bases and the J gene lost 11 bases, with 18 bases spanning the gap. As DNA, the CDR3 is TGTGCCAGCAGTTTAGAGTTCTTGAGGCGGGGTTACACCTTC. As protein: CASSLEFLRRGYTF.

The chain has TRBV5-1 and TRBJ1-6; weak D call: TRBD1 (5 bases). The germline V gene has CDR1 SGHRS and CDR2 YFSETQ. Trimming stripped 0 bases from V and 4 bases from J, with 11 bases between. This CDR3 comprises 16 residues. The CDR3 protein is CASSLGTGGYNSPLHF. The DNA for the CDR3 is TGCGCCAGCAGCTTGGGAACAGGCGGATATAATTCACCCCTCCACTTT.